The clone carrying this T cell receptor (beta chain) was observed at least ten times. TCR beta CDR3 region amplification was performed from RNA transcripts. HTBI primers were employed in a first-round RT-PCR of the TCR CDR3. TCRdb ran MiXCR on the multiplex PCR reads and lists one entry per CDR3 protein. The sample yields 400,000 or so distinct CDR3 sequences, around 15% seen once. This sample stems from a study of T cells in Graves' hyperthyroidism and ophthalmopathy. The germline gives CDR1 DFQATT, CDR2 SNEGSKA (reference sequence). This CDR3 has 14 amino acids. V was trimmed by 2 bases and J by 0 bases, leaving 10 bases between them.

The rearrangement links TRBV20-1 to TRBJ1-1; a weak D match, TRBD1 (5 bases). Sample: blood. The sequence was collected from a woman in her sixties or seventies with Graves' ophthalmopathy. In DNA form, the CDR3 reads TGCAGTGCTAGACCCAGGGTTCTGAACACTGAAGCTTTCTTT. It encodes CSARPRVLNTEAFF.